Following are 9 T cell receptor beta chains from one sample sequenced in a study of cytomegalovirus exposure and HLA in healthy donors. PCR amplification relied on 60 Vbeta primers (plus 13 Jbeta primers). The data were produced by immunoSEQ multiplex PCR, yet TCRdb's version contains in-frame clones alone and is incomplete. The sample contains some 57,000 clones, 70% of which appear only once. The specimen sequenced was PBMCs. The source of these receptors is a woman in her sixties in good health and CMV-seropositive.

This clone was seen just once. The chain has TRBV4-2 and TRBJ2-3; TRBD2 might be the D (5 bases). CDR1 and CDR2 from the germline V gene are LGHNA and YNFKEQ. The CDR3 extends over 16 amino acids. V was pared by 0 bases and J by 1 base, with 11 bases between. CDR3 sequence reads: CASSQEETGGTDTQYF. The CDR3, as DNA: TGTGCCAGCAGCCAAGAAGAGACCGGGGGCACAGATACGCAGTATTTT.

The chain couples TRBV11-3 to TRBJ2-3; 7 bases are a match to TRBD1. This CDR3 region has 15 residues. Germline CDR1 is SGHNT and CDR2 is YENEEA. V lost 1 base and J lost 0; bases outside the gene matches: 1. The CDR3 nucleotides are TGTGCCAGCAGCTTAGTGACAGGGAGCACAGATACGCAGTATTTT. Encoded protein: CASSLVTGSTDTQYF.

Only a few counts were recorded for this clone. The chain combines TRBV7-2 with TRBJ2-3, with unresolved D. CDR1 and CDR2 from the germline V gene are SGHTA and FQGNSA. The CDR3 runs to 12 residues. V was trimmed by 5 bases and J by 6 bases, leaving 9 bases between them. The CDR3 coding sequence is TGTGCCAGCAGCCCTTACGGGGATACGCAGTATTTT. Residues: CASSPYGDTQYF.

This chain links TRBV11-1 with TRBJ1-1, with TRBD1 as a possible D gene (6 bases). The CDR3 length is 14 residues. Per germline, CDR1 SGHAT and CDR2 FQDESV (reference sequence). Trimming cost V 0 bases and J 4 bases, with 9 bases left between them. The CDR3 sequence is CASSLAGATTEAFF. The CDR3 DNA sequence: TGTGCCAGCAGCTTAGCGGGGGCTACCACTGAAGCTTTCTTT. Using reference TRBV11-1 and TRBJ1-1 for the parts outside the CDR3, the full variable domain is EAEVAQSPRYKITEKSQAVAFWCDPISGHATLYWYRQILGQGPELLVQFQDESVVDDSQLPKDRFSAERLKGVDSTLKIQPAELGDSAMYLCASSLAGATTEAFFGQGTRLTVV.

This clone has just one count. This chain connects TRBV4-2 to TRBJ2-7; the match to TRBD1 covers 7 bases. V lost 4 bases and J lost 0; bases outside the gene matches: 0. Germline lookup yields CDR1 LGHNA and CDR2 YNFKEQ. The CDR3 totals 13 residues. The chain's CDR3 is CASSRDSSYEQYF. CDR3 DNA: TGTGCCAGCAGCCGGGACAGCTCCTACGAGCAGTACTTC.

The chain carries TRBV9 and TRBJ2-3; D call uncertain. Germline CDR1 is SGDLS and CDR2 is YYNGEE. Trimming left V 2 bases short and J 6 bases short, with 10 bases between. The CDR3 loop spans 13 amino acids. Here the CDR3 DNA reads TGTGCCAGCAGCGTTGGCGAGCGTGATACGCAGTATTTT. Translation: CASSVGERDTQYF.

The gene calls are TRBV19 and TRBJ1-2; possibly TRBD1 for D (6 bases). V was shortened by 6 bases and J by 3 bases, with 17 bases between the two germline ends. The CDR3 is 15 amino acids. Germline V gene sequence: CDR1 LNHDA, CDR2 SQIVND (reference sequence). The CDR3 is CASSGRGQGDYGYTF. As DNA, the CDR3 is TGTGCCAGTAGCGGGCGGGGGCAGGGCGACTATGGCTACACCTTC. Full variable domain (missing parts from reference TRBV19 and TRBJ1-2): DGGITQSPKYLFRKEGQNVTLSCEQNLNHDAMYWYRQDPGQGLRLIYYSQIVNDFQKGDIAEGYSVSREKKESFPLTVTSAQKNPTAFYLCASSGRGQGDYGYTFGSGTRLTVV.

V gene TRBV30 combines with J gene TRBJ2-4, with 8 bases matching TRBD2. Germline-derived CDR1 and CDR2 are GTSNPN and SVGIG (reference sequence). The junction had 13 bases not matched to a gene; V was cut back by 0 bases and J by 6 bases. The CDR3 is 17 residues long. Written as DNA, the CDR3 is TGTGCCTGGAGTGTAGGGGTTGCGGGGGGCGCAGGAAACATTCAGTACTTC. It encodes CAWSVGVAGGAGNIQYF.

This rearrangement joins TRBV6-1 to TRBJ2-2; 11 nucleotides match TRBD1. J gave up 5 bases and V 7 bases, and 6 bases lay outside the gene matches. CDR3 size: 15 residues. The germline V gene encodes CDR1 MNHNS and CDR2 SASEGT. The CDR3 DNA reads TGTGCCAGCAATGGACAGGGGGCAGTAACCGGGGAGCTGTTTTTT. Its translation: CASNGQGAVTGELFF.